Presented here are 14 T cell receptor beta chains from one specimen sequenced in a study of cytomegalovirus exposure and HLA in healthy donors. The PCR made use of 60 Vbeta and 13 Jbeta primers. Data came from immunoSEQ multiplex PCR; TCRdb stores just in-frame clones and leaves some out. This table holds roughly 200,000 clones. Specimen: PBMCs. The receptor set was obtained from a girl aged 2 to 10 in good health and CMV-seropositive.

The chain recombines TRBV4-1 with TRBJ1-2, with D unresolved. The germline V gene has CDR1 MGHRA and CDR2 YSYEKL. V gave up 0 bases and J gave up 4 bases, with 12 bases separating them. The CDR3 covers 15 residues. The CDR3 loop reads CASSQDLGSGYGYTF. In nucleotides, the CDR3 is TGCGCCAGCAGCCAAGATCTGGGCAGCGGCTATGGCTACACCTTC.

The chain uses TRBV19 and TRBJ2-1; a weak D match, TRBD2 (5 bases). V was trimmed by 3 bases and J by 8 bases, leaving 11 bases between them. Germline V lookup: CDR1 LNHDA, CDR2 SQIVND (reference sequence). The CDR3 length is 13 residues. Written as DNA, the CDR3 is TGTGCCAGTAGTATTGGTCTAGCCGATGAGCAGTTCTTC. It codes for CASSIGLADEQFF.

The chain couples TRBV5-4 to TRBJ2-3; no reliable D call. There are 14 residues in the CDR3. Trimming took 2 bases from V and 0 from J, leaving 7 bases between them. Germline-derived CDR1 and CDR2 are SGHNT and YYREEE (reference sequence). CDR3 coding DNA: TGTGCCAGCAGCTTTTACGGGAGCACAGATACGCAGTATTTT. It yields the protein CASSFYGSTDTQYF. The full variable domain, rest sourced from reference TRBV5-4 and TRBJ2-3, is ETGVTQSPTHLIKTRGQQVTLRCSSQSGHNTVSWYQQALGQGPQFIFQYYREEENGRGNFPPRFSGLQFPNYSSELNVNALELDDSALYLCASSFYGSTDTQYFGPGTRLTVL.

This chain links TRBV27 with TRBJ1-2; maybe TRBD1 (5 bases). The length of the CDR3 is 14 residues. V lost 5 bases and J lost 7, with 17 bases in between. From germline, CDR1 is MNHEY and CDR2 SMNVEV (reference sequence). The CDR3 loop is CASSVVAGPSGYTF. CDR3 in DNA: TGTGCCAGCAGTGTCGTGGCGGGACCGAGTGGCTACACCTTC.

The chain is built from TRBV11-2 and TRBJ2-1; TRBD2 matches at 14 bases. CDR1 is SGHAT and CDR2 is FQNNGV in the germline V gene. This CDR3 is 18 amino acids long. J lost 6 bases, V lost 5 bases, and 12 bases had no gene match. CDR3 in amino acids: CASSPTSGRVGRSNEQFF. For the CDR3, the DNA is TGTGCCAGCAGCCCGACTAGCGGGAGGGTTGGGCGGAGCAATGAGCAGTTCTTC.

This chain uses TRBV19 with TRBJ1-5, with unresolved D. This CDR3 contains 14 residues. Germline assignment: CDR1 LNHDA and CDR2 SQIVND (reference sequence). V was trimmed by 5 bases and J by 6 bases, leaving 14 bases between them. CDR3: CASSPREVFQPQHF. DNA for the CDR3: TGTGCCAGTAGTCCTCGGGAAGTTTTTCAGCCCCAGCATTTT.

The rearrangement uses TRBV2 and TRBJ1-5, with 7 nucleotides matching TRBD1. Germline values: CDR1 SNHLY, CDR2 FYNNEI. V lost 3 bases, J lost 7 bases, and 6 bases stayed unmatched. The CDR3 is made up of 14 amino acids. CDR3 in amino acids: CASSEGRGIQPQHF. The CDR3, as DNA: TGTGCCAGCAGTGAGGGCAGGGGGATACAGCCCCAGCATTTT.

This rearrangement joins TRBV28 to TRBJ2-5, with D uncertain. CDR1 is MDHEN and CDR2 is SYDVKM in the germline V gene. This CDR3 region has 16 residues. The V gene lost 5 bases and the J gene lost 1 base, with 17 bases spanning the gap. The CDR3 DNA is TGTGCCAGCAGTAGCCCCATGAGGATCGCCCAAGAGACCCAGTACTTC. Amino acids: CASSSPMRIAQETQYF.

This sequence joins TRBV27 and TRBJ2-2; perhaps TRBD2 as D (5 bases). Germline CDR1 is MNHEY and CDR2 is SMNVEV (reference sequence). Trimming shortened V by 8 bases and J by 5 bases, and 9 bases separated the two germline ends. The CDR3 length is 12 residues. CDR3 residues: CASAGETGELFF. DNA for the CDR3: TGTGCCAGCGCGGGTGAGACCGGGGAGCTGTTTTTT.

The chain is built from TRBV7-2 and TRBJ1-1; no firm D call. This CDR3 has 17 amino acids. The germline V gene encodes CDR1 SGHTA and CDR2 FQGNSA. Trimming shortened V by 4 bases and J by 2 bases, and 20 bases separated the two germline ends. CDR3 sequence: CASSSLRVPTANTEAFF. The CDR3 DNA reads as TGTGCCAGCAGCTCCCTGAGGGTCCCCACCGCAAACACTGAAGCTTTCTTT.

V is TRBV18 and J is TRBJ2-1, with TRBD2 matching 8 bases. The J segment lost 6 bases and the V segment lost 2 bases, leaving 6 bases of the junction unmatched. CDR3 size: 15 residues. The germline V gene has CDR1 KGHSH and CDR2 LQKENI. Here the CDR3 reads CASSPAAGLGNEQFF. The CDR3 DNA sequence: TGTGCCAGCTCACCAGCGGCGGGACTAGGCAATGAGCAGTTCTTC.

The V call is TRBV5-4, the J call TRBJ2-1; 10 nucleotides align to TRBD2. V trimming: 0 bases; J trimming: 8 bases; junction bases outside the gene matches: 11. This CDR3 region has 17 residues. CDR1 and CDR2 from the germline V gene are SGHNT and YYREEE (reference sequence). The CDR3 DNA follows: TGTGCCAGCAGCTTGGAGGGACTAGCGTTCCCCGGGGATGAGCAGTTCTTC. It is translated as CASSLEGLAFPGDEQFF.

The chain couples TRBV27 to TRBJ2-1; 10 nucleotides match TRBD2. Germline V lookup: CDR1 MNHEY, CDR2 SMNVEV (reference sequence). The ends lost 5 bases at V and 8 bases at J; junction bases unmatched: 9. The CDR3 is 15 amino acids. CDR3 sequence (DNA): TGTGCCAGCAGTCCCAGGGGGGGGACTAGCGATGAGCAGTTCTTC. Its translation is CASSPRGGTSDEQFF.

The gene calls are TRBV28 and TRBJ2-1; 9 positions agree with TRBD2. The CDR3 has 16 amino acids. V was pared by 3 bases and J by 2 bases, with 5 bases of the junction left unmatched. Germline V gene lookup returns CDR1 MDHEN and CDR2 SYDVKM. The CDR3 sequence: CASSFAGGRPYNEQFF. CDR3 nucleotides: TGTGCCAGCAGTTTCGCGGGAGGGCGCCCCTACAATGAGCAGTTCTTC.